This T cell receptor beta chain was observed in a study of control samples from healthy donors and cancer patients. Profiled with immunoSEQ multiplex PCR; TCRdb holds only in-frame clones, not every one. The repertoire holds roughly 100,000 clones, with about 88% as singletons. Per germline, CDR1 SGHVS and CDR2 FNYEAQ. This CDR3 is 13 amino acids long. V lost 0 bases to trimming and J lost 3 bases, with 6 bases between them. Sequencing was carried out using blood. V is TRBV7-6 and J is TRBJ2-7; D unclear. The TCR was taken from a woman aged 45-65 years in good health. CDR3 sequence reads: CASSLAGGYEQYF. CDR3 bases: TGTGCCAGCAGCTTAGCGGGCGGCTACGAGCAGTACTTC.